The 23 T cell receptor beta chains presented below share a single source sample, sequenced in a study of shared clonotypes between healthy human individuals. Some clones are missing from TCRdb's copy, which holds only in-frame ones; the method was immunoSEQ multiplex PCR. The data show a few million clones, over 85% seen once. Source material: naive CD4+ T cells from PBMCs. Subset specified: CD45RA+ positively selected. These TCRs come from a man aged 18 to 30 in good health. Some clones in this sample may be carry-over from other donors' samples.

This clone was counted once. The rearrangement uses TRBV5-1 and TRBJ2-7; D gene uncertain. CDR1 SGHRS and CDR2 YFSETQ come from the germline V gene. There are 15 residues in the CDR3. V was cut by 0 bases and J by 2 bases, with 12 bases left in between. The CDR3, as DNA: TGCGCCAGCAGCTTGGGTTCCGGCCGCGCCTACGAGCAGTACTTC. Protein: CASSLGSGRAYEQYF.

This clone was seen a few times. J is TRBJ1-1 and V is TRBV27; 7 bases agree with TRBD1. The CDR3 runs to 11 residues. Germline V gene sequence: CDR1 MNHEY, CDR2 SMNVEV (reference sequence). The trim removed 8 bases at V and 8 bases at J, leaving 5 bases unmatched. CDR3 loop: CASWRGQEAFF. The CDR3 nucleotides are TGTGCCAGCTGGAGGGGGCAGGAAGCTTTCTTT.

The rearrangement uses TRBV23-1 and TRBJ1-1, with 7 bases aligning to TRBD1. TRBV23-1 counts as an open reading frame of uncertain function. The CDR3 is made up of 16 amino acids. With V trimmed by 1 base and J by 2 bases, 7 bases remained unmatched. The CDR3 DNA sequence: TGCGCCAGCAGTCAATTTCCTGACAGGGTAAACACTGAAGCTTTCTTT. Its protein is CASSQFPDRVNTEAFF.

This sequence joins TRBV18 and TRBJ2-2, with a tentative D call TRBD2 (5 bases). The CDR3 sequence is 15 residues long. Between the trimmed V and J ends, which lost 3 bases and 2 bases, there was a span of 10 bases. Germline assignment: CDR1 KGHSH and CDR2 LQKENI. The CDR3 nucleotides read TGTGCCAGCTCACCGGAGACGGGAAACACCGGGGAGCTGTTTTTT. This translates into CASSPETGNTGELFF.

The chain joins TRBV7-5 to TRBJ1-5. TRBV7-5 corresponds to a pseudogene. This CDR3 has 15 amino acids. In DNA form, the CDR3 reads TGTGCCAGCGGACGGGAAGGGCTGGGCAATCAGCCCCAGCATTTT. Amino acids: CASGREGLGNQPQHF.

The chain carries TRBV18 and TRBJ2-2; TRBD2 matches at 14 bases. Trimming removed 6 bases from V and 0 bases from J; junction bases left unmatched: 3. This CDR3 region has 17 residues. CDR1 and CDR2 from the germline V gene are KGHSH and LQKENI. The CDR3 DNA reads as TGTGCCAGCTCTGGACTAGCGGGAGGCTCGAACACCGGGGAGCTGTTTTTT. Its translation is CASSGLAGGSNTGELFF.

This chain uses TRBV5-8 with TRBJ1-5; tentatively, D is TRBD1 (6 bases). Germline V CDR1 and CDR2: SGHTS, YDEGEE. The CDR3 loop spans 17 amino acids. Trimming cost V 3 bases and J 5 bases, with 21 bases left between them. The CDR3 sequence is CASSSGWGLGYYQPQHF. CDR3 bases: TGTGCCAGCAGCTCGGGTTGGGGGCTGGGATACTATCAGCCCCAGCATTTT.

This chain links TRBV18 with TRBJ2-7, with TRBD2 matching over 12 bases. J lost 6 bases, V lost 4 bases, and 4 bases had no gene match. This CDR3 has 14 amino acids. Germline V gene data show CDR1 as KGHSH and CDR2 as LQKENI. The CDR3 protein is CASSRLAGVTEQYF. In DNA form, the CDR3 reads TGTGCCAGCTCACGACTAGCGGGAGTAACCGAGCAGTACTTC.

In DNA form, the CDR3 reads TGTGCCAGTAGTATTGATGGACAGGGAGCGCGGCCCGAGCAGTACTTC. Translating it yields CASSIDGQGARPEQYF. The chain recombines TRBV19 with TRBJ2-7, with 8 bases identical to TRBD1. With V trimmed by 3 bases and J by 6 bases, 13 bases remained unmatched. The CDR3 runs 16 residues. Germline CDR1 LNHDA, CDR2 SQIVND (reference sequence).

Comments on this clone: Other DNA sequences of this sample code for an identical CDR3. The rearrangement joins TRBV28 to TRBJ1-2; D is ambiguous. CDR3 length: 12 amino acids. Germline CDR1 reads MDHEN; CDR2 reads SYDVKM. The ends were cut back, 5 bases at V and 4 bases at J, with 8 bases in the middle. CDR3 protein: CASSLTTYGYTF. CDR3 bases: TGTGCCAGCAGTCTCACTACCTATGGCTACACCTTC.

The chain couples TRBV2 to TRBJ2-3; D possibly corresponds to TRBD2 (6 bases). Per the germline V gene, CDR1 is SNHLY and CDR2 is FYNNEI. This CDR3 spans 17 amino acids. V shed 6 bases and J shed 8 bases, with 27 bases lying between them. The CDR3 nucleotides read TGTGCCAGCAGCTACCTTCTCACGGGACTCCAACTCGGTACGCAGTATTTT. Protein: CASSYLLTGLQLGTQYF.

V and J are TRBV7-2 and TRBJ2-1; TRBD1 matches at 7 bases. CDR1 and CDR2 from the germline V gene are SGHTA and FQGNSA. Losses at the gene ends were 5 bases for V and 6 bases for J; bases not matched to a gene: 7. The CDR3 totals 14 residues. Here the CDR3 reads CASSQATGFNEQFF. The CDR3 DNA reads TGTGCCAGCAGCCAAGCGACAGGGTTCAATGAGCAGTTCTTC.

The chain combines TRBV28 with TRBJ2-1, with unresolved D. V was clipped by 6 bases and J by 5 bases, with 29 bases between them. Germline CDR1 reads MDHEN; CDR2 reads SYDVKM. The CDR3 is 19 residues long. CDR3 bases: TGTGCCAGCAGGTCTGAAGACCGCCGAGCCGCGGCGGTAAACAATGAGCAGTTCTTC. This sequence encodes CASRSEDRRAAAVNNEQFF. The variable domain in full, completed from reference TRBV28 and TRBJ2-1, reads DVKVTQSSRYLVKRTGEKVFLECVQDMDHENMFWYRQDPGLGLRLIYFSYDVKMKEKGDIPEGYSVSREKKERFSLILESASTNQTSMYLCASRSEDRRAAAVNNEQFFGPGTRLTVL.

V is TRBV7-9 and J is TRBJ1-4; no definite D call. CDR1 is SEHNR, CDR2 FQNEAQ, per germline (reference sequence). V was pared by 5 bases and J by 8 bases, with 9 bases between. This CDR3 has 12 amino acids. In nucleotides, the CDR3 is TGTGCCAGCAGCCCCGTCGGAGAAAAACTGTTTTTT. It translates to CASSPVGEKLFF.

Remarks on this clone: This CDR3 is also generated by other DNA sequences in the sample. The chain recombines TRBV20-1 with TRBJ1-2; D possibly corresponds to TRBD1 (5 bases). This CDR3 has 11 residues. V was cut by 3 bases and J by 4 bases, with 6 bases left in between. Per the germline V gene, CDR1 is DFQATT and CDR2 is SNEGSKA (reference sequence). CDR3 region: CSARGGYGYTF. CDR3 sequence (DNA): TGCAGTGCTAGGGGGGGCTATGGCTACACCTTC.

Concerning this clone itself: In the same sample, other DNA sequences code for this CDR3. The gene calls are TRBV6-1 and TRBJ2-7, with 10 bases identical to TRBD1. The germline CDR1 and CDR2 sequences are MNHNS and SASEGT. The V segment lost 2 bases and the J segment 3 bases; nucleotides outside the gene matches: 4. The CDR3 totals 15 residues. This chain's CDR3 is CASSESGTGVYEQYF. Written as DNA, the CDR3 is TGTGCCAGCAGTGAATCGGGGACAGGGGTCTACGAGCAGTACTTC.

The CDR3, as DNA: TGTGCCAGCAGTGGGGGGCTGACAGGGTATGGCTACACCTTC. It translates to CASSGGLTGYGYTF. This chain links TRBV2 with TRBJ1-2, with 7 positions matching TRBD1. In germline, CDR1 is SNHLY, CDR2 FYNNEI. The J segment lost 5 bases and the V segment lost 4 bases, leaving 7 bases of the junction unmatched. The CDR3 consists of 14 residues.

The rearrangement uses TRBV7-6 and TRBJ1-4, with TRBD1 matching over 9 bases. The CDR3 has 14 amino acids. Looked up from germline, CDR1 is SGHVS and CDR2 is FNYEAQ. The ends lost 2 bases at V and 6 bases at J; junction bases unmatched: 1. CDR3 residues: CASSLRDRDEKLFF. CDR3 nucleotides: TGTGCCAGCAGCTTAAGGGACAGGGATGAAAAACTGTTTTTT.

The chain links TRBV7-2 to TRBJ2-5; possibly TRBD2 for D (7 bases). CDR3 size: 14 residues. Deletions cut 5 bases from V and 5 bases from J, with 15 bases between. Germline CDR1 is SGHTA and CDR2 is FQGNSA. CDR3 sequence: CASSHRGAVETQYF. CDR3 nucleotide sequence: TGTGCCAGCAGCCACCGGGGGGCGGTGGAGACCCAGTACTTC. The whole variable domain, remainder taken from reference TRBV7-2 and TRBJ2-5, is GAGVSQSPSNKVTEKGKDVELRCDPISGHTALYWYRQSLGQGLEFLIYFQGNSAPDKSGLPSDRFSAERTGGSVSTLTIQRTQQEDSAVYLCASSHRGAVETQYFGPGTRLLVL.

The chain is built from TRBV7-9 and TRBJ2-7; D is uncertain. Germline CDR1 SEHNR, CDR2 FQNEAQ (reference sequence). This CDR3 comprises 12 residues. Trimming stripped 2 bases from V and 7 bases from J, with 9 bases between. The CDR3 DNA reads TGTGCCAGCAGCTTATCCTTTGGGGAGCAGTACTTC. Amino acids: CASSLSFGEQYF.

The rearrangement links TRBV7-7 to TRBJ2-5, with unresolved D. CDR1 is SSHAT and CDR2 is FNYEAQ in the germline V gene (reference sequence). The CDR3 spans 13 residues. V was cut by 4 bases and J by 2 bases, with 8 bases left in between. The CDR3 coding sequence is TGTGCCAGCAGCTCAGACTTACAAGAGACCCAGTACTTC. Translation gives CASSSDLQETQYF. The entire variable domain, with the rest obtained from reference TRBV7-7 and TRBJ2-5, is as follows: GAGVSQSPRYKVTKRGQDVTLRCDPISSHATLYWYQQALGQGPEFLTYFNYEAQPDKSGLPSDRFSAERPEGSISTLTIQRTEQRDSAMYRCASSSDLQETQYFGPGTRLLVL.

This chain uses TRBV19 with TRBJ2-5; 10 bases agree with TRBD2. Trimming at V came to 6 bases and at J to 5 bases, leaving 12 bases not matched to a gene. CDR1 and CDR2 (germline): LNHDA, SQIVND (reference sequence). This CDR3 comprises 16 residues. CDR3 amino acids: CASSLWGAGGRETQYF. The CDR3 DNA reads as TGTGCCAGTAGCCTCTGGGGAGCGGGAGGGCGGGAGACCCAGTACTTC.

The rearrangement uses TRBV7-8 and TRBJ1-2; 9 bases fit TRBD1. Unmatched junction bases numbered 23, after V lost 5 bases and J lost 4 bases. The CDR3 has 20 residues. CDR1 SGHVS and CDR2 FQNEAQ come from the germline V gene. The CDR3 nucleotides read TGTGCCAGCAGCCCCCTAACACCGACTAGCGGGACAGGGTTCACCTATGGCTACACCTTC. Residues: CASSPLTPTSGTGFTYGYTF.